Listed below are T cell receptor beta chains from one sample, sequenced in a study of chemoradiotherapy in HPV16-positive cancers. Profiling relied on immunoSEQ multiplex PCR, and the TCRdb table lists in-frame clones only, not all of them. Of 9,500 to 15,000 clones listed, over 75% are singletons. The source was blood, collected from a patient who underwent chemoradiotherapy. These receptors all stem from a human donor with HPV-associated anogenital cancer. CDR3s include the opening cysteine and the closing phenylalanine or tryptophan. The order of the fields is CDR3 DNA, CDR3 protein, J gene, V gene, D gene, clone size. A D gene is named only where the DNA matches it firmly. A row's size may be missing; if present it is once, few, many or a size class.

CDR3nt: TGCGCCAGCAGCCCAATATTGGACAGGGGGTCCACCGGGGAGCTGTTTTTT
CDR3aa: CASSPILDRGSTGELFF
j_gene: TRBJ2-2
v_gene: TRBV4-1
d_gene: TRBD1
abundance: -

CDR3nt: TGTGCCAGCAGCCCAGCCGGGGTTTCGAATGGCTACACCTTC
CDR3aa: CASSPAGVSNGYTF
j_gene: TRBJ1-2
v_gene: TRBV9
d_gene: -
abundance: -

CDR3nt: TGTGCCAGCAGTACCCCGGGACAGGGGTCCCCATTCGCGCAGCCCCAGCATTTT
CDR3aa: CASSTPGQGSPFAQPQHF
j_gene: TRBJ1-5
v_gene: TRBV2
d_gene: TRBD1
abundance: few

CDR3nt: TGTGCCAGCAGCTTAGGTTTGGGCTACACCTTC
CDR3aa: CASSLGLGYTF
j_gene: TRBJ1-2
v_gene: TRBV7-2
d_gene: -
abundance: -

CDR3nt: TGTGCCAGCAGCCCCCCGACAGGGAAGGGAAATCAGCCCCAGCATTTT
CDR3aa: CASSPPTGKGNQPQHF
j_gene: TRBJ1-5
v_gene: TRBV2
d_gene: TRBD1
abundance: -

CDR3nt: TGCGCCAGCAGCTTGGGAGGCCTTTCGGATACGCAGTATTTT
CDR3aa: CASSLGGLSDTQYF
j_gene: TRBJ2-3
v_gene: TRBV5-1
d_gene: -
abundance: -

CDR3nt: TGTGCCAGTAGTATAGTAACTGAAGACTATGGCTACACCTTC
CDR3aa: CASSIVTEDYGYTF
j_gene: TRBJ1-2
v_gene: TRBV19
d_gene: -
abundance: -

CDR3nt: TGTGCCAGCAGCCAAGATCCAGCGGGGGCCAACCAAGAGACCCAGTACTTC
CDR3aa: CASSQDPAGANQETQYF
j_gene: TRBJ2-5
v_gene: TRBV4-2
d_gene: TRBD2
abundance: -

CDR3nt: TGTGCCTGTTATTGGGACTCAGAACTTAACTATGGCTACACCTTC
CDR3aa: CACYWDSELNYGYTF
j_gene: TRBJ1-2
v_gene: TRBV30
d_gene: -
abundance: -

CDR3nt: TGTGCCAGCAGCTCCTCTACCCGGGACGGAGGGATCTATGGCTACACCTTC
CDR3aa: CASSSSTRDGGIYGYTF
j_gene: TRBJ1-2
v_gene: TRBV11-3
d_gene: -
abundance: -

CDR3nt: TGCGCCAGCAGCCAAGGTTGGGAGAGGCGATATGGCTACACCTTC
CDR3aa: CASSQGWERRYGYTF
j_gene: TRBJ1-2
v_gene: TRBV4-1
d_gene: -
abundance: -

CDR3nt: TGTGCCAGCAGCTTAGGGGGGACAGGGGGCGCGACTAATGAAAAACTGTTTTTT
CDR3aa: CASSLGGTGGATNEKLFF
j_gene: TRBJ1-4
v_gene: TRBV7-9
d_gene: TRBD1
abundance: -

CDR3nt: TGTGCCAGCTCACCCAGACAGGGGAGCGGTGAAAAACTGTTTTTT
CDR3aa: CASSPRQGSGEKLFF
j_gene: TRBJ1-4
v_gene: TRBV18
d_gene: TRBD1
abundance: -

CDR3nt: TGCGCCAGCAGCTCCACCTACGAGCAGTACTTC
CDR3aa: CASSSTYEQYF
j_gene: TRBJ2-7
v_gene: TRBV5-1
d_gene: -
abundance: -

CDR3nt: TGTGCCAGCAGCCCCAGGGGGGCGTCGCCACCCCTCCACTTT
CDR3aa: CASSPRGASPPLHF
j_gene: TRBJ1-6
v_gene: TRBV13
d_gene: TRBD1
abundance: -

CDR3nt: TGTGCCTGGAGTAGGGGAGGAAGTGGACTCGAGCAGTACTTC
CDR3aa: CAWSRGGSGLEQYF
j_gene: TRBJ2-7
v_gene: TRBV30
d_gene: -
abundance: -

CDR3nt: TGTGCAAGTCGCCGCGACGAGGTACGGCAGCCCCAGCATTTT
CDR3aa: CASRRDEVRQPQHF
j_gene: TRBJ1-5
v_gene: TRBV12-2
d_gene: -
abundance: -

CDR3nt: TGTGCCAGCAGGATCGGGAATAACTATGGCTACACCTTC
CDR3aa: CASRIGNNYGYTF
j_gene: TRBJ1-2
v_gene: TRBV28
d_gene: -
abundance: -

CDR3nt: TGTGCCAGTAGTACCCAAACCTCTGGGGCCAACGTCCTGACTTTC
CDR3aa: CASSTQTSGANVLTF
j_gene: TRBJ2-6
v_gene: TRBV19
d_gene: -
abundance: -

CDR3nt: TGTGCTAGCAGCCCGACAGGGGGCCATAACACCGGGGAGCTGTTTTTT
CDR3aa: CASSPTGGHNTGELFF
j_gene: TRBJ2-2
v_gene: TRBV7-7
d_gene: TRBD1
abundance: -

CDR3nt: TGCGCCAGCAGCTTCGACGGCGGTAGGGGGCCCCAAGAGACCCAGTACTTC
CDR3aa: CASSFDGGRGPQETQYF
j_gene: TRBJ2-5
v_gene: TRBV5-1
d_gene: TRBD1
abundance: -

CDR3nt: TGCGCCAGCAGCCAAGTTAGCGGGGGGAAAAACATTCAGTACTTC
CDR3aa: CASSQVSGGKNIQYF
j_gene: TRBJ2-4
v_gene: TRBV4-3
d_gene: TRBD2
abundance: -

CDR3nt: TGTGCCAGCAGCCGCACCCATGCGAGCTCCTATAATTCACCCCTCCACTTT
CDR3aa: CASSRTHASSYNSPLHF
j_gene: TRBJ1-6
v_gene: TRBV5-5
d_gene: -
abundance: -

CDR3nt: TGTGCCAGCAGTGAACCAACAGGTTCTGGGGCCAACGTCCTGACTTTC
CDR3aa: CASSEPTGSGANVLTF
j_gene: TRBJ2-6
v_gene: TRBV2
d_gene: -
abundance: few

CDR3nt: TGTGCCAGCAGGCCCGGGACAGGGAGGCTCAATGAGCAGTTCTTC
CDR3aa: CASRPGTGRLNEQFF
j_gene: TRBJ2-1
v_gene: TRBV6-1
d_gene: TRBD1
abundance: -

CDR3nt: TGTGCCAGCAACCAAAGGCCGGGGTTCGAAGAGACCCAGTACTTC
CDR3aa: CASNQRPGFEETQYF
j_gene: TRBJ2-5
v_gene: TRBV11-2
d_gene: -
abundance: -

CDR3nt: TGTGCCACCAGCAGAGCCCGAGACAAGCAGTTCTTC
CDR3aa: CATSRARDKQFF
j_gene: TRBJ2-1
v_gene: TRBV15
d_gene: -
abundance: -

CDR3nt: TGTGCCAGCAGTTTTGGGCAGGGGTTGGAAAAACTGTTTTTT
CDR3aa: CASSFGQGLEKLFF
j_gene: TRBJ1-4
v_gene: TRBV27
d_gene: -
abundance: -

CDR3nt: TGTGCCAGCAGAGCGGGACTAAAGGCGAACACCGGGGAGCTGTTTTTT
CDR3aa: CASRAGLKANTGELFF
j_gene: TRBJ2-2
v_gene: TRBV5-4
d_gene: TRBD2
abundance: once

CDR3nt: TGTGCCAGCAGCCGGACAGGGATTGAAAAACTGTTTTTT
CDR3aa: CASSRTGIEKLFF
j_gene: TRBJ1-4
v_gene: TRBV5-4
d_gene: TRBD1
abundance: few

CDR3nt: TGTGCCAGCAGTTTAAATGGGGGGGAGATTGAGCAGTTCTTC
CDR3aa: CASSLNGGEIEQFF
j_gene: TRBJ2-1
v_gene: TRBV27
d_gene: TRBD2
abundance: -

CDR3nt: TGTGCCAGCGGACCGGGACAGGGGTACGAGCAGTACTTC
CDR3aa: CASGPGQGYEQYF
j_gene: TRBJ2-7
v_gene: TRBV6-6
d_gene: TRBD1
abundance: -

CDR3nt: TGTGCCATCAGTGAGTCGGGGAGCCTAGGGCATGGCTACACCTTC
CDR3aa: CAISESGSLGHGYTF
j_gene: TRBJ1-2
v_gene: TRBV10-3
d_gene: -
abundance: -

CDR3nt: TGTGCCAGCAGCAGGGGGTGGGTTAATGAAAAACTGTTTTTT
CDR3aa: CASSRGWVNEKLFF
j_gene: TRBJ1-4
v_gene: TRBV21-1
d_gene: -
abundance: -

CDR3nt: TGTGCCAGCAGCTTCAGGGGGTCCAATGAGCAGTTCTTC
CDR3aa: CASSFRGSNEQFF
j_gene: TRBJ2-1
v_gene: TRBV13
d_gene: TRBD1
abundance: -

CDR3nt: TGTGCCAGCAGCCCGGGACAGGCGCGTGGCTACACCTTC
CDR3aa: CASSPGQARGYTF
j_gene: TRBJ1-2
v_gene: TRBV7-3
d_gene: TRBD1
abundance: once

CDR3nt: TGTGCCAGCAGTTACCCGAGAGAAGCTTTCTTT
CDR3aa: CASSYPREAFF
j_gene: TRBJ1-1
v_gene: TRBV6-7
d_gene: -
abundance: -

CDR3nt: TGTGCCAGCAGTCCAGGTATGGGACAGCCGGATGAAAAACTGTTTTTT
CDR3aa: CASSPGMGQPDEKLFF
j_gene: TRBJ1-4
v_gene: TRBV2
d_gene: TRBD1
abundance: -

CDR3nt: TGTGCCAGCAGCTTGGTGTTTGGGGATTTGAACACTGAAGCTTTCTTT
CDR3aa: CASSLVFGDLNTEAFF
j_gene: TRBJ1-1
v_gene: TRBV5-6
d_gene: -
abundance: -

CDR3nt: TGTGCCAGCAGTCCTCGCGGCATAAAAGTCGCCCAGTACTTC
CDR3aa: CASSPRGIKVAQYF
j_gene: TRBJ2-5
v_gene: TRBV6-5
d_gene: -
abundance: -